This TCR beta chain was observed in a study of T cells in Graves' hyperthyroidism and ophthalmopathy. Notes on the study in general: Peripheral blood also featured most of the thyroid clonotypes expanded above 0.001.

Authors of the study amplified TCR beta CDR3 regions from RNA transcripts. The HTBI primer set drove a first-round RT-PCR of the TCR CDR3. TCRdb fed the multiplex PCR reads into MiXCR, producing one record per CDR3 protein. The sample includes some 770,000 distinct CDR3 sequences, less than 20% of them seen just once. This clonotype was detected a few times. Its antigen is unidentified. V was pared by 3 bases and J by 7 bases, with 12 bases of the junction left unmatched. Germline CDR1 SGHRS, CDR2 YFSETQ. This CDR3 contains 15 residues. Among the patients, aged 18 to 65, hyperthyroidism was newly diagnosed and had lasted under 2 months. The diagnoses drew upon clinical symptoms, serum thyroxine and TRAb, thyroid ultrasound and orbital computed tomography.

The TCR comes from a man between 18 and 29 years old with Graves' hyperthyroidism. Sequenced: blood. V and J are TRBV5-1 and TRBJ1-2; 7 nucleotides agree with TRBD1. The CDR3: CASSSGSSTGLGYTF. The CDR3 region has the DNA TGCGCCAGCAGCTCGGGCTCGTCGACAGGGCTTGGCTACACCTTC.